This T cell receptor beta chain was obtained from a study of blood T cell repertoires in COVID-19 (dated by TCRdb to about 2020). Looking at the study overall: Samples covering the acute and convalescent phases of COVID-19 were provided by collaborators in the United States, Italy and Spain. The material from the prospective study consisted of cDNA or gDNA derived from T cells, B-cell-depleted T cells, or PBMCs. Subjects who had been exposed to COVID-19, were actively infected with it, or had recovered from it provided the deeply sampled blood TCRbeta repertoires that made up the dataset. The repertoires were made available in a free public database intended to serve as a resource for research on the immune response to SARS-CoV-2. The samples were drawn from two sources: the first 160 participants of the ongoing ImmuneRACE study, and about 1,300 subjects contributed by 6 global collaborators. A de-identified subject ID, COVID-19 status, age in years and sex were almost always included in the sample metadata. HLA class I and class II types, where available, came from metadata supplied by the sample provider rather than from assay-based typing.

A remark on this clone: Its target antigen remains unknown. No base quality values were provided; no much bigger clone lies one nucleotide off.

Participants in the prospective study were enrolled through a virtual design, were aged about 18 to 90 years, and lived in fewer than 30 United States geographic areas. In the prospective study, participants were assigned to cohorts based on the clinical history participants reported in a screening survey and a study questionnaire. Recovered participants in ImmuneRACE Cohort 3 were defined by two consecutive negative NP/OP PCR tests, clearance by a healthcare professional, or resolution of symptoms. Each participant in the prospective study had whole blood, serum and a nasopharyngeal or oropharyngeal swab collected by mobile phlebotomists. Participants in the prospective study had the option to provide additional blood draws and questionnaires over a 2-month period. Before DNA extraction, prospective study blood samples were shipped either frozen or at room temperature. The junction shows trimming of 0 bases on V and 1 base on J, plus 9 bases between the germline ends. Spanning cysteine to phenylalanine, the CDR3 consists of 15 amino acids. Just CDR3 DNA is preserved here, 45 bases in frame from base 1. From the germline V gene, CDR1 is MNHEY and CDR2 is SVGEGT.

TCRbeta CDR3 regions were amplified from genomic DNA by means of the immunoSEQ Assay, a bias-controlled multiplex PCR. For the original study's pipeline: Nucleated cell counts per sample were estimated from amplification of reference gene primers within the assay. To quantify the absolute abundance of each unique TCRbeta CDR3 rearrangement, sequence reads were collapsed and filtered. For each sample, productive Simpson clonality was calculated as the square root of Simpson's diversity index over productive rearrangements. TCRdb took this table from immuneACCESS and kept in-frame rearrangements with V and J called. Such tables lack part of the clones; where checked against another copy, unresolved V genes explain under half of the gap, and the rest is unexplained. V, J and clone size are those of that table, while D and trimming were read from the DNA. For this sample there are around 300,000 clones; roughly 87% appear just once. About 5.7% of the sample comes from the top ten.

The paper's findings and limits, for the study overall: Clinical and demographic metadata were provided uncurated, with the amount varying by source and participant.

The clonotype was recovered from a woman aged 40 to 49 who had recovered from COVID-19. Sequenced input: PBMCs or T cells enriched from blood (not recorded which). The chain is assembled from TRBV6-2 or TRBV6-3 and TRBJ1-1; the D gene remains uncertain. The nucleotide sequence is TGTGCCAGCAGTTACTCGAATTCGGGGAACACTGAAGCTTTCTTT. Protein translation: CASSYSNSGNTEAFF.